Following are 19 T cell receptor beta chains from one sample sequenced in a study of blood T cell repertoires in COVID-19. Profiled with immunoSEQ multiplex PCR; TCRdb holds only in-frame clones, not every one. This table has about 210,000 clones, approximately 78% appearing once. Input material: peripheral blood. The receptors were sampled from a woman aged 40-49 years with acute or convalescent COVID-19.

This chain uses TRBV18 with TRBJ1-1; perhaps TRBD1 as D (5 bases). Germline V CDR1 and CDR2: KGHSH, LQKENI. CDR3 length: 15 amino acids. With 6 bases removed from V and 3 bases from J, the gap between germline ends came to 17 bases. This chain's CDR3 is CASSHQGIWYTEAFF. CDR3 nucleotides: TGTGCCAGCTCCCATCAGGGAATTTGGTACACTGAAGCTTTCTTT.

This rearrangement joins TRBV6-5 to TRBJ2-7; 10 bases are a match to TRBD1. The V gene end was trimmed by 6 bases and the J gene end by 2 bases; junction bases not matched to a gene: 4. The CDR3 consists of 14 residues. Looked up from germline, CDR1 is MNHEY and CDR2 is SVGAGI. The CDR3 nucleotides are TGTGCCAGCAGCCGGGGACAGGGGACCTACGAGCAGTACTTC. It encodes CASSRGQGTYEQYF.

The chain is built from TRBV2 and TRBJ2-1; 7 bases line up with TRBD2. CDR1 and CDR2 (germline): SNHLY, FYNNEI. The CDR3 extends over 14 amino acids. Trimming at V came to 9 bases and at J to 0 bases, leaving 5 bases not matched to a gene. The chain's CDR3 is CASLGGSSYNEQFF. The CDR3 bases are TGTGCCAGTCTGGGGGGGAGCTCCTACAATGAGCAGTTCTTC.

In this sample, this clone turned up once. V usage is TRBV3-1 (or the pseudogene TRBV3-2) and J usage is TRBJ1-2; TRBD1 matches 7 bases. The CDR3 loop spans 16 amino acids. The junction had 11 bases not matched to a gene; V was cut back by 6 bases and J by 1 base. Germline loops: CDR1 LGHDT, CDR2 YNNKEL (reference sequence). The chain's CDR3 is CASSYIRDSLNYGYTF. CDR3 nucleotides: TGTGCCAGCAGTTATATCCGGGACAGTCTTAACTATGGCTACACCTTC.

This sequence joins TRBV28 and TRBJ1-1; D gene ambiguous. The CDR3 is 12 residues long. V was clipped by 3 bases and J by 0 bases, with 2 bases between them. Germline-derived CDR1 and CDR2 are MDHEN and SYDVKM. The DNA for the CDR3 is TGTGCCAGCAGTTTTATGAACACTGAAGCTTTCTTT. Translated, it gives CASSFMNTEAFF.

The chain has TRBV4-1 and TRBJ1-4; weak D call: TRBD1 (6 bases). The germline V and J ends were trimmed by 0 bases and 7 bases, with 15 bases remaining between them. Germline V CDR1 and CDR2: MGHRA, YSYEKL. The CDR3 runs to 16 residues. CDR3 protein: CASSQDGARGSEKLFF. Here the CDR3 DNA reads TGCGCCAGCAGCCAAGATGGGGCCAGGGGAAGTGAAAAACTGTTTTTT.

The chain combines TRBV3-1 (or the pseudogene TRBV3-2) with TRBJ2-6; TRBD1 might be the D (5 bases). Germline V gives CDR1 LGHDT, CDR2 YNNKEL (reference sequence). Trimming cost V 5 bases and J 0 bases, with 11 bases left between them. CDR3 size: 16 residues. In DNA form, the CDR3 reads TGTGCCAGCAGCTCCCGGACATTCTCTGGGGCCAACGTCCTGACTTTC. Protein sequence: CASSSRTFSGANVLTF.

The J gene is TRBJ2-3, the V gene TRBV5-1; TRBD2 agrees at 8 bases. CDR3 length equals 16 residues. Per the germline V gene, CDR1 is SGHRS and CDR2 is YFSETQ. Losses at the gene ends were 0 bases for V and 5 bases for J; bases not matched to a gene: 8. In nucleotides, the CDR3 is TGCGCCAGCAGCTTGGACGGGGGGGCCAAGGGAGATACGCAGTATTTT. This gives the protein CASSLDGGAKGDTQYF.

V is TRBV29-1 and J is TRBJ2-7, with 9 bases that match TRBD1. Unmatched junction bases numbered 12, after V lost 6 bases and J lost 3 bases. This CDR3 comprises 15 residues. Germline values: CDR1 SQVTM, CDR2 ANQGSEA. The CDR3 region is CSVSAGTGSFYEQYF. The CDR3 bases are TGCAGCGTGTCCGCCGGGACAGGGTCATTCTACGAGCAGTACTTC.

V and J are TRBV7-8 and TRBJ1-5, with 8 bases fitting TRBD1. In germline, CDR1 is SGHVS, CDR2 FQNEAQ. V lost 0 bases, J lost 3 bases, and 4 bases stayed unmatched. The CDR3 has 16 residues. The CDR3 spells CASSLALTGDNQPQHF. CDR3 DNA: TGTGCCAGCAGCTTAGCGCTGACAGGGGACAATCAGCCCCAGCATTTT.

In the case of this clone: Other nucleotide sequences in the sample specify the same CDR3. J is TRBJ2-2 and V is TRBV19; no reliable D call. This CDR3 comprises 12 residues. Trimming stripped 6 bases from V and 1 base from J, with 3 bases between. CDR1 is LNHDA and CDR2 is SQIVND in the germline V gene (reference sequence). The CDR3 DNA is TGTGCCAGTAGCCTGAACACCGGGGAGCTGTTTTTT. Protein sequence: CASSLNTGELFF.

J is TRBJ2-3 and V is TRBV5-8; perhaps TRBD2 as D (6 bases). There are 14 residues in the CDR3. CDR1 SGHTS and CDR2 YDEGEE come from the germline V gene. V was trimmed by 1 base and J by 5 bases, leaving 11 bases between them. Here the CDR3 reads CASSLRGWGDTQYF. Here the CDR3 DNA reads TGTGCCAGCAGCTTGCGGGGGTGGGGAGATACGCAGTATTTT.

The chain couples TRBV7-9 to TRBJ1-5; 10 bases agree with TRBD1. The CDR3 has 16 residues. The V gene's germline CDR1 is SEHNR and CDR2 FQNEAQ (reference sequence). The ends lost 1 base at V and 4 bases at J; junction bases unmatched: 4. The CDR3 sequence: CASSLGGQGDNQPQHF. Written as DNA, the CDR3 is TGTGCCAGCAGCTTAGGTGGACAGGGGGATAATCAGCCCCAGCATTTT.

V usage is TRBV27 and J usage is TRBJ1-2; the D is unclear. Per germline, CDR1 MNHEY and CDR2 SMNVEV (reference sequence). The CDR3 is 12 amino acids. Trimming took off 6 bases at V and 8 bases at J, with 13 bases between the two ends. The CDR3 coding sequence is TGTGCCAGCAGGTCCGGCGAGGGAGGCTACACCTTC. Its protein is CASRSGEGGYTF.

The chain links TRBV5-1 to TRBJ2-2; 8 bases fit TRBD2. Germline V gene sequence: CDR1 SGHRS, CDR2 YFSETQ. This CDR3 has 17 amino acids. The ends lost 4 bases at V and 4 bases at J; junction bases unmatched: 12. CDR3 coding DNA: TGCGCCAGCAGCCAGCCGGGCTTCGGGACTAGCACCGGGGAGCTGTTTTTT. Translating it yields CASSQPGFGTSTGELFF.

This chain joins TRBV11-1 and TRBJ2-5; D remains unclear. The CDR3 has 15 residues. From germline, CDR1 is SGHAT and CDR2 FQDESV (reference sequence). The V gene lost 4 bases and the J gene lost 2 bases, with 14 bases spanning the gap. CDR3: CASSYDTLYQETQYF. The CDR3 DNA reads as TGTGCCAGCAGCTACGACACACTGTATCAAGAGACCCAGTACTTC.

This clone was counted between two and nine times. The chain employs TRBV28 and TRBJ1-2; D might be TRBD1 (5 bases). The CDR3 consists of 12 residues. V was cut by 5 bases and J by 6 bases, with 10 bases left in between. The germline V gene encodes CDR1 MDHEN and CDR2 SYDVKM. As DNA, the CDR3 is TGTGCCAGCAGTGACAGCGTAAATGGCTACACCTTC. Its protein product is CASSDSVNGYTF.

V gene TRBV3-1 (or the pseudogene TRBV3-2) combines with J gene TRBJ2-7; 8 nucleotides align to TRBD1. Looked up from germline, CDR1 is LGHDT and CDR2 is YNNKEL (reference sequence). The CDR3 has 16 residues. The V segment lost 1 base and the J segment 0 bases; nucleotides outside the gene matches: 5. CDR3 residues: CASSQGWDRSSYEQYF. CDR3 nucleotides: TGTGCCAGCAGCCAAGGGTGGGACAGGAGCTCCTACGAGCAGTACTTC.

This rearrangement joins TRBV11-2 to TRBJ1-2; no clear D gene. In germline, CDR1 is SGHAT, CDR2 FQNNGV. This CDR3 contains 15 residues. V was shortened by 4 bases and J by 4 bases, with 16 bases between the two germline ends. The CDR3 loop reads CASSYTPDGVYGYTF. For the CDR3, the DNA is TGTGCCAGCAGCTACACCCCCGATGGAGTCTATGGCTACACCTTC.